A single T cell receptor beta chain is shown here with its context. Its target is unknown. The sample belongs to a study of T-cell reconstitution after alpha-beta-depleted transplantation in children. Study conclusions and caveats: When one year had passed after transplant, most T-cell counts and diversity came from newly produced T cells. Alpha-beta T cells about two months after transplant reportedly derived from several hundred expanded graft clones. Surviving recipient T cells and thymic progenitors accounted for the high day-60 TCRbeta diversity observed in some patients.

Construction of the TCRbeta library involved unique molecular identifiers. TCRdb re-called the PCR reads with MiXCR, one entry per CDR3 protein. The sample shows some 350,000 distinct CDR3 sequences, 15% to 20% of them seen only once. The CDR3 totals 17 residues. CDR1 and CDR2 from the germline V gene are MDHEN and SYDVKM. Trimming pared 3 bases from V and 6 bases from J, leaving 22 bases between. The sequenced sample was PBMCs, mostly from graft donor cells, obtained 360 days after TCRalphabeta/CD19-depleted stem cell transplant. The rearrangement links TRBV28 to TRBJ2-3; tentatively, D is TRBD1 (6 bases). The TCR comes from a male patient aged 2 to 10 who had a stem cell transplant for acute lymphoblastic leukemia, so the T cells may come from the graft donor. The CDR3 loop is CASSFTAQGPILDTQYF. As DNA, the CDR3 is TGTGCCAGCAGTTTCACGGCACAGGGACCAATTCTCGATACGCAGTATTTT.